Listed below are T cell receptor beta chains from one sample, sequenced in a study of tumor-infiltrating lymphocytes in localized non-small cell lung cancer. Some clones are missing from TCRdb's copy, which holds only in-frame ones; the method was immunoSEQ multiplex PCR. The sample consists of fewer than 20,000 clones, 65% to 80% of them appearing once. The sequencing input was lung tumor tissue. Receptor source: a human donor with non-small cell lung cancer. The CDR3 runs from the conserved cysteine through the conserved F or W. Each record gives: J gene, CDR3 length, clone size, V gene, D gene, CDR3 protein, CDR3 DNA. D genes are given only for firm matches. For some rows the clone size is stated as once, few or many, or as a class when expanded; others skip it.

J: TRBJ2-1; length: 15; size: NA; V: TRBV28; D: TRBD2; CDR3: CASRRLAGSYNEQFF; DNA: TGTGCCAGCCGTCGACTAGCGGGTTCCTACAATGAGCAGTTCTTC
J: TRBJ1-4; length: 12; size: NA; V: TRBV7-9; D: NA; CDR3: CAAGTTNEKLFF; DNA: TGTGCCGCGGGGACCACTAATGAAAAACTGTTTTTT
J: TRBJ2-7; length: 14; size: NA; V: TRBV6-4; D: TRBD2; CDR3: CAGERREVAYEQYF; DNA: TGTGCCGGGGAGAGGCGGGAGGTGGCCTACGAGCAGTACTTC
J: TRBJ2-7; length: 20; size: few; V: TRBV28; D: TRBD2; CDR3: CASSLRALGLAGGPSYEQYF; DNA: TGTGCCAGCAGTTTGCGGGCTCTCGGACTAGCGGGAGGGCCATCCTACGAGCAGTACTTC
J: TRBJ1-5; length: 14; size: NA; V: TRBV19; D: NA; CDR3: CASSIDVGDQPQHF; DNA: TGTGCCAGTAGTATTGACGTCGGAGATCAGCCCCAGCATTTT
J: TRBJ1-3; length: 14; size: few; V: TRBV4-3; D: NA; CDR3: CASSQGEEGNTIYF; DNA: TGCGCCAGCAGCCAAGGCGAGGAAGGAAACACCATATATTTT
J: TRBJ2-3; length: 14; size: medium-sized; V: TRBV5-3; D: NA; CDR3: CARSVGRVTDTQYF; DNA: TGTGCCAGAAGCGTCGGCCGCGTCACAGATACGCAGTATTTT
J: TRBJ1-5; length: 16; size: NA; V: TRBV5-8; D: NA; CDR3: CASSFLRLKTGQPQHF; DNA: TGTGCCAGCAGCTTTCTTAGGCTAAAAACTGGCCAGCCCCAGCATTTT
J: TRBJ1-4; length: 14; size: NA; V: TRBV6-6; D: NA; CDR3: CASISGASNEKLFF; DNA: TGTGCCAGCATCTCGGGGGCCTCTAATGAAAAACTGTTTTTT
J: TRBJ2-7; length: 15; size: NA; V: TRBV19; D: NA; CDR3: CASSIELGRSYEQYF; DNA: TGTGCCAGTAGTATTGAGCTAGGACGCTCCTACGAGCAGTACTTC
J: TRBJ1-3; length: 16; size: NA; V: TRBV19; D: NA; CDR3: CASKRAGQSSGNTIYF; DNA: TGTGCCAGTAAGAGGGCAGGGCAGAGCTCTGGAAACACCATATATTTT
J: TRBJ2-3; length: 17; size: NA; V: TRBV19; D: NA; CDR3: CASSDRLGTANTDTQYF; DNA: TGTGCCAGTAGTGACCGACTAGGTACGGCGAACACAGATACGCAGTATTTT
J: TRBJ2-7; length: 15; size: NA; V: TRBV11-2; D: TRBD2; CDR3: CASSLEWTSAYEQYF; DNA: TGTGCCAGCAGCTTAGAGTGGACTAGCGCGTACGAGCAGTACTTC
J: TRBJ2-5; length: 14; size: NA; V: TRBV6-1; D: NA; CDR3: CASSTADSQETQYF; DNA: TGTGCCAGCAGTACAGCAGACAGCCAAGAGACCCAGTACTTC
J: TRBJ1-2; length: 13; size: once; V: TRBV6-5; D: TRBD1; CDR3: CASTEGGHYGYTF; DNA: TGTGCCAGCACTGAAGGGGGCCACTATGGCTACACCTTC
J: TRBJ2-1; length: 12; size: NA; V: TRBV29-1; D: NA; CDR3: CSVVRRGNEQFF; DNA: TGCAGCGTTGTGAGGCGTGGAAATGAGCAGTTCTTC
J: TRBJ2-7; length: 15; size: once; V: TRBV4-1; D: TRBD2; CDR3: CASSQTSGTSYEQYF; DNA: TGCGCCAGCAGCCAGACTAGCGGGACTTCCTACGAGCAGTACTTC
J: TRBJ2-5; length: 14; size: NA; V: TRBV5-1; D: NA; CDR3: CASSLSRIQETQYF; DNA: TGCGCCAGCAGCTTGTCGCGCATACAAGAGACCCAGTACTTC
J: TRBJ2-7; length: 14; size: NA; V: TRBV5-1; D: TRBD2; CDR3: CASSRGLELYEQYF; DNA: TGCGCCAGCAGCCGCGGACTAGAATTATACGAGCAGTACTTC
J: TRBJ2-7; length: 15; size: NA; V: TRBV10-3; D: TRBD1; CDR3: CAISESDRGTYEQYF; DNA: TGTGCCATCAGTGAGTCAGACAGGGGGACCTACGAGCAGTACTTC
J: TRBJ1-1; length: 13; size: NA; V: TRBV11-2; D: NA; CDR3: CASSFSVNTEAFF; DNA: TGTGCCAGCAGCTTTTCAGTGAACACTGAAGCTTTCTTT
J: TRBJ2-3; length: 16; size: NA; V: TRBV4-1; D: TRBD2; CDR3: CASSQASRGITDTQYF; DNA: TGCGCCAGCAGCCAAGCGTCGCGGGGGATCACAGATACGCAGTATTTT
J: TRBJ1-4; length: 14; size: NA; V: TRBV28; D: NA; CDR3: CASSYTVYDEKLFF; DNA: TGTGCCAGCAGTTACACAGTGTACGACGAAAAACTGTTTTTT
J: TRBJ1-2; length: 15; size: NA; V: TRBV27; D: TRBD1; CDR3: CASRKTGGNNYGYTF; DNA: TGTGCCAGCAGGAAAACAGGGGGGAATAACTATGGCTACACCTTC
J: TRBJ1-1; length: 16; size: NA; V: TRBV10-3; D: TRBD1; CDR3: CAISERTNRGRTEAFF; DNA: TGTGCCATCAGTGAGAGAACAAACAGGGGGCGTACTGAAGCTTTCTTT
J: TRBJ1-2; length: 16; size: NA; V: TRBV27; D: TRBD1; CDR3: CASSLRGTGYRGGYTF; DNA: TGTGCCAGCAGTTTACGCGGGACAGGGTATCGAGGAGGCTACACCTTC
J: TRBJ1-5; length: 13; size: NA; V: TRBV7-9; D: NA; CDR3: CASSRESNQPQHF; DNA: TGTGCCAGCAGCAGGGAAAGCAATCAGCCCCAGCATTTT
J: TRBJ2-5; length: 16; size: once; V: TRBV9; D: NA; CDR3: CASSVVGTSDWETQYF; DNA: TGTGCCAGCAGCGTGGTGGGGACTTCGGATTGGGAGACCCAGTACTTC
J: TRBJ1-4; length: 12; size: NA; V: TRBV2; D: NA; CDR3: CASSETDEKLFF; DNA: TGTGCCAGCAGTGAGACAGATGAAAAACTGTTTTTT